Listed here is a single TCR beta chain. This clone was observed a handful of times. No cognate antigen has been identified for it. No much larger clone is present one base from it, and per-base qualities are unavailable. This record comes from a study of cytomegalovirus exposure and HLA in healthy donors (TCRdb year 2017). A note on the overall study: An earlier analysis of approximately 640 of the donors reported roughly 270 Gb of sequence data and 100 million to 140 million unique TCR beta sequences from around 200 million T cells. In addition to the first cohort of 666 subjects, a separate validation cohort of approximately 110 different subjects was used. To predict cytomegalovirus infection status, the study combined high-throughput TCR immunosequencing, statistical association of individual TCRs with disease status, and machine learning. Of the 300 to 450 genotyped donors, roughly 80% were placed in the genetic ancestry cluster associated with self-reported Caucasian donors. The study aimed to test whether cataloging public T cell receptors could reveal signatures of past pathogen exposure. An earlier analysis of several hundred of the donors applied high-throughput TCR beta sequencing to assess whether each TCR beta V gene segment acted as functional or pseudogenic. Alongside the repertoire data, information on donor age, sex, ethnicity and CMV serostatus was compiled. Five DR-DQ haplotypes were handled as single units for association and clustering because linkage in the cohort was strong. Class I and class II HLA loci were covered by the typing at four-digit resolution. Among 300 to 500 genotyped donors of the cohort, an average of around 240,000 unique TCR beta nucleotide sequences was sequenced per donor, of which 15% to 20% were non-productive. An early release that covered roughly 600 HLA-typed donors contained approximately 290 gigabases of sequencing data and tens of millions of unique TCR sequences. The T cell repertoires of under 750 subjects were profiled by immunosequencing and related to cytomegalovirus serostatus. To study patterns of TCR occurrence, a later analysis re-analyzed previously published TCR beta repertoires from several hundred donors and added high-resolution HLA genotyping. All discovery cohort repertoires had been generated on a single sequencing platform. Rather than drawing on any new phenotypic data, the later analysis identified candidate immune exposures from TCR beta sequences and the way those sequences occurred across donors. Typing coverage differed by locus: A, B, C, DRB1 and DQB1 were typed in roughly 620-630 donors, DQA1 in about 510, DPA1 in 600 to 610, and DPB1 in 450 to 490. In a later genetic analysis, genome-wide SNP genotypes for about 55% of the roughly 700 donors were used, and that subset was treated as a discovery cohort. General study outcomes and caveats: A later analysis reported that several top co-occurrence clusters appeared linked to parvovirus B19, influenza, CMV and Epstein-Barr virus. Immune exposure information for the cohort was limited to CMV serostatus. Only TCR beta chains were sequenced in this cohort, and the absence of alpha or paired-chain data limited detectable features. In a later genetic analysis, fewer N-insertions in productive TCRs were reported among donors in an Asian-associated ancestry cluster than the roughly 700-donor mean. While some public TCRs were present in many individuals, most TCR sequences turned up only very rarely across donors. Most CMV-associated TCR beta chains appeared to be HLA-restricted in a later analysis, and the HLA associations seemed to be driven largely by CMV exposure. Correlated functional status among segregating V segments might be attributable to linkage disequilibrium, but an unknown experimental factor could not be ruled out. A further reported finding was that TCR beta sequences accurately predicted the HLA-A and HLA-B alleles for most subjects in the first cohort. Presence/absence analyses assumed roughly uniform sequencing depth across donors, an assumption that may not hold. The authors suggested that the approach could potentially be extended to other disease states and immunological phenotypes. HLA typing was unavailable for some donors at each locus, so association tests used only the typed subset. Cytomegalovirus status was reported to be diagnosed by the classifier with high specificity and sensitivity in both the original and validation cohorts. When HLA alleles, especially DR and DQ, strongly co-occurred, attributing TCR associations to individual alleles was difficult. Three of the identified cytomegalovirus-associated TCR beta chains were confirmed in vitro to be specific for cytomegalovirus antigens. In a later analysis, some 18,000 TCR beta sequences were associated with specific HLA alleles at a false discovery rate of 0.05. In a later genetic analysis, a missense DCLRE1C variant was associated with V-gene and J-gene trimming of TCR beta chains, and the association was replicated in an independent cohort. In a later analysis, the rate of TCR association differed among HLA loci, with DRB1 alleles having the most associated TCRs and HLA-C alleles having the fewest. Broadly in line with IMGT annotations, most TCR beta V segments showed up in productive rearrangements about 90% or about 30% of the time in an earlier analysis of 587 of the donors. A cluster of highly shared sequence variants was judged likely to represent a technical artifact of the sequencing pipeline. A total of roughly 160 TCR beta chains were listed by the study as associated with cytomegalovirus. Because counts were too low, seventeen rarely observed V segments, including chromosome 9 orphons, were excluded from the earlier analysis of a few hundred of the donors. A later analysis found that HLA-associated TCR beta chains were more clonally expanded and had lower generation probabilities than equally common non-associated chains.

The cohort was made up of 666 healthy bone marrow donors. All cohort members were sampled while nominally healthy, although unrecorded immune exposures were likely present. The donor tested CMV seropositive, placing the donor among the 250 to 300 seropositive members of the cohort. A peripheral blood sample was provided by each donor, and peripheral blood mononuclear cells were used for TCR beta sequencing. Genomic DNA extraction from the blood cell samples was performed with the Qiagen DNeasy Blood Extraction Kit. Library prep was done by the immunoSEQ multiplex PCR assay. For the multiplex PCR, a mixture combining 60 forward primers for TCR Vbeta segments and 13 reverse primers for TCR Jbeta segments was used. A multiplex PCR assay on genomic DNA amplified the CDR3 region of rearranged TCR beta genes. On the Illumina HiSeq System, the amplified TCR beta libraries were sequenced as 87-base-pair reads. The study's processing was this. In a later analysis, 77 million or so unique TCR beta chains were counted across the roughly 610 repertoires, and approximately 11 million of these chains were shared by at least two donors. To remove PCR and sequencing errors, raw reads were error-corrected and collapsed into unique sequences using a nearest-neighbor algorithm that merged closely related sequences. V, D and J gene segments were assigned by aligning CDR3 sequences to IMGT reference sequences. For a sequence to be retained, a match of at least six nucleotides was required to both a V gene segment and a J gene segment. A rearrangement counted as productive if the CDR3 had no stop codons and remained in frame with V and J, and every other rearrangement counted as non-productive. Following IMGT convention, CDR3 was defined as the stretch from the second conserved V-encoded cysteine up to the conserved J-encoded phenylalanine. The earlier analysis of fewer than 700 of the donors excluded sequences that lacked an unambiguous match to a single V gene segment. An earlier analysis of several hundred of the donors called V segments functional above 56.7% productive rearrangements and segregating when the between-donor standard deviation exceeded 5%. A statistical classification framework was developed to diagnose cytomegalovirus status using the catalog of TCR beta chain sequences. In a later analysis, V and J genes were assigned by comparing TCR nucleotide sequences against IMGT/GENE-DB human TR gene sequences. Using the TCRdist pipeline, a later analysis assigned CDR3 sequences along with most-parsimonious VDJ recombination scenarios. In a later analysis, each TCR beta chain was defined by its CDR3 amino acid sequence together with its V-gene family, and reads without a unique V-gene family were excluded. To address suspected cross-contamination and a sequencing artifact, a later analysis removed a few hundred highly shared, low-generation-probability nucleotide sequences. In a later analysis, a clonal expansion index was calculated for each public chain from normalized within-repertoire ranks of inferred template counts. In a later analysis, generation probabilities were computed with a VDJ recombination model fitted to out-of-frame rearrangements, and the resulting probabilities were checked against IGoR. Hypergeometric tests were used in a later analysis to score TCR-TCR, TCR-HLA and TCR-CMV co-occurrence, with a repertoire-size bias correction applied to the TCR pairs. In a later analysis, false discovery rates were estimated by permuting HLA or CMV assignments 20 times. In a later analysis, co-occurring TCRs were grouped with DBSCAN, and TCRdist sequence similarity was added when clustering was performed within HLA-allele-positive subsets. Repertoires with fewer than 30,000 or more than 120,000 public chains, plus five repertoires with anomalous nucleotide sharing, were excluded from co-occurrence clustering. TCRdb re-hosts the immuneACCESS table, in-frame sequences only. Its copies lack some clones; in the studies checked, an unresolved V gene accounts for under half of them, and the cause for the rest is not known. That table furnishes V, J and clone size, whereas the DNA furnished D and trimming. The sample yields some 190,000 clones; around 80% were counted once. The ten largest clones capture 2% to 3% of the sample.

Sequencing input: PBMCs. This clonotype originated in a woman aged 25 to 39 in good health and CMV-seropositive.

For the CDR3, the sequence is CASGFAGGYNEQFF. Read as DNA, the sequence is TGTGCTAGTGGTTTCGCGGGGGGTTACAATGAGCAGTTCTTC. Here the chain combines TRBV12-5 and TRBJ2-1, with TRBD2 matching 8 junction bases. The germline V and J ends show losses of 3 bases and 4 bases respectively, and no gene match explains 2 bases of the junction. Taken from cysteine to phenylalanine, the CDR3 has 14 residues. Just the 42-base CDR3 DNA is kept, in frame starting at base 1. The germline V gene supplies CDR1 LGHNT and CDR2 FRNRAP.